This T cell receptor beta chain was found in a study of OX40 agonist ivuxolimab in advanced cancers. Study information: Patients' therapy was ivuxolimab, an antibody that acts as an agonist of OX40 (CD134). Dosing consisted of intravenous ivuxolimab at 0.01 to 10 mg/kg every 2 weeks. Study-level results: Dosing at 0.1 to 3.0 mg/kg was accompanied by clonal expansion of CD4+ and CD8+ blood T cells by week 6. On average, CD8+ T cells had more expanded clones than CD4+.

Germline V lookup: CDR1 MNHNY, CDR2 SVGAGI (reference sequence). The V gene lost 7 bases and the J gene lost 4 bases, with 14 bases spanning the gap. The CDR3 is 13 residues long. Of note for this clone: Antigen unknown.

Some clones are missing from TCRdb's copy, which holds only in-frame ones; the method was immunoSEQ multiplex PCR. The sample has tens of thousands of clones, about 85% seen once. The J gene is TRBJ2-7, the V gene TRBV6-6, with TRBD2 as a possible D gene (7 bases). This clonotype was obtained from an adult with an advanced solid tumor such as melanoma, head and neck, liver or kidney cancer. Sequenced here: CD4+ or CD8+ T cells sorted from blood, sampled in a trial of the OX40 agonist ivuxolimab. The CDR3 DNA follows: TGTGCCAGCAACGGGGGGCCGGGGTACGAGCAGTACTTC. Translated: CASNGGPGYEQYF.